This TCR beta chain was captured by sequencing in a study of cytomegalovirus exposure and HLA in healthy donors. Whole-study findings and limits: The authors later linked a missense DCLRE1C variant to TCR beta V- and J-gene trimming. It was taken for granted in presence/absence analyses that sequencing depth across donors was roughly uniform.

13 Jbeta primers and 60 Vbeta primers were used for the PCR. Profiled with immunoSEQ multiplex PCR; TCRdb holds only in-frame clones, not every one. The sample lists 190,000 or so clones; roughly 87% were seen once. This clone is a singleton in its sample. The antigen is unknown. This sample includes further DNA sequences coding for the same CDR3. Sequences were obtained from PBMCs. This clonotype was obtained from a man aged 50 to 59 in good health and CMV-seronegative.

CDR3 DNA sequence: TGTGCCACCAGCAGGCAGGGGGCCTACGAGCAGTACTTC. Translated, it gives CATSRQGAYEQYF. The chain links TRBV15 to TRBJ2-7; TRBD1 agrees at 7 bases. Germline assignment: CDR1 LNHNV and CDR2 YYDKDF (reference sequence). Trimming removed 3 bases from V and 2 bases from J; junction bases left unmatched: 1. The CDR3 covers 13 residues. Together with reference TRBV15 and TRBJ2-7, the CDR3 gives the full variable domain: DAMVIQNPRYQVTQFGKPVTLSCSQTLNHNVMYWYQQKSSQAPKLLFHYYDKDFNNEADTPDNFQSRRPNTSFCFLDIRSPGLGDTAMYLCATSRQGAYEQYFGPGTRLTVT.